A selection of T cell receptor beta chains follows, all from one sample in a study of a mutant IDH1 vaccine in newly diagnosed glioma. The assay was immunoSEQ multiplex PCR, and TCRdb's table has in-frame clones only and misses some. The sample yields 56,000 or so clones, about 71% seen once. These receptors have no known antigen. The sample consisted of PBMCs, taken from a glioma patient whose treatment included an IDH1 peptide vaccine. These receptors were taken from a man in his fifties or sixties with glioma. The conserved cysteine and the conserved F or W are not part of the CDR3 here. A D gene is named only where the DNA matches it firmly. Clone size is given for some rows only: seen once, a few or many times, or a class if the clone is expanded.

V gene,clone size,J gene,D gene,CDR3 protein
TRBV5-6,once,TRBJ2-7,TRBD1,ASRLPGQGADEQY
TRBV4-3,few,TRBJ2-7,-,ASSQALRNEQY
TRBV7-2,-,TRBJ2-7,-,ASSGQGINEQY
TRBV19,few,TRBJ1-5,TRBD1,ASSIGTGGGNQPQH
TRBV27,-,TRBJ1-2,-,ASSSYRGEDYGYT
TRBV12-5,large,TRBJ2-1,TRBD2,ASGPGTSSYNEQF
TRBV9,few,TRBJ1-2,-,ASQRANYGYT
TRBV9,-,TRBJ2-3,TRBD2,ASSVAGRGGDTQY
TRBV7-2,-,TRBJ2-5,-,ASSSPASGETQY
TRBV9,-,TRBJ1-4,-,ASSVRLNEKLF
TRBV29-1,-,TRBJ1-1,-,SVEGSGGREAF
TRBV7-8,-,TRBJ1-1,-,ASSASGRGRRRLNTEAF
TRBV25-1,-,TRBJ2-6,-,ASRGALGSGANVLT
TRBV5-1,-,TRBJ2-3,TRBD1,ASSLQGVADTQY
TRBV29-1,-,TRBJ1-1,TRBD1,SGKTGRNTEAF
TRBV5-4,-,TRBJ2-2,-,ASSLVGTGELF
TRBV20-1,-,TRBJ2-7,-,SAPGPYEQY
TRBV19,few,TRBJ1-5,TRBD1,ASSGQGIQPQH
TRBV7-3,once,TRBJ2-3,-,ASSLLGYTDTQY
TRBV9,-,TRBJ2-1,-,ASSSQQGGYNEQF
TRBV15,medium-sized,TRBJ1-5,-,ATKMTGSNQPQH
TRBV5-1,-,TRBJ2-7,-,ASSPGEEADEQY
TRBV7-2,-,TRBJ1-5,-,ASSPVQHQPQH
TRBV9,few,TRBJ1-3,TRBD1,ASSVYSGTGTRNTIY
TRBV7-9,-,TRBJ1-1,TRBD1,ASSRDRGNTEAF
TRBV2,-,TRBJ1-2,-,ASSVSDSSNYGYT
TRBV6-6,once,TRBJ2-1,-,ASSTGHEQF
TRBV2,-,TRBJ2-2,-,ASSLTGGGELF
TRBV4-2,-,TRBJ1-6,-,ASSQDNVAMLGLNNSPLH
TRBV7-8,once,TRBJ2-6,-,ASSSGANVLT
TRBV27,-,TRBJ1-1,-,ASSGGNTEAF
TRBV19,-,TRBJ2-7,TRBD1,ASSIDGQGSPYEQY
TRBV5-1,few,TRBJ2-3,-,ASSLDSTDTQY
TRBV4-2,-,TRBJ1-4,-,ASSPSGAEKLF
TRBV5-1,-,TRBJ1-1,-,ASSVSRDVEAF
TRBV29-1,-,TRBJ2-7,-,SVTGKGLYEQY
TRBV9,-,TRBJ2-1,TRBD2,ASSVGGTSRDNEQF
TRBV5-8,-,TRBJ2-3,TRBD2,ASSLVGLAGDTQY
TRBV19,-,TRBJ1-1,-,ASSIKRRVTATEAF